The 17 T cell receptor beta chains presented below share a single source sample, sequenced in a study of blood T cells in healthy people across ages. The authors ran a second PCR of roughly 6 to 12 cycles using a sample-barcoded 5' primer and a J-beta primer mix. TCRdb processed the 5' RACE reads anew with MiXCR; each CDR3 protein has one entry. The sample consists of hundreds of thousands of distinct CDR3 sequences, about 55% of them appearing once. Sequencing was done on a sample of blood. These receptor sequences come from a man older than 75 in good health.

The chain employs TRBV28 and TRBJ2-1; TRBD1 is a possible D gene (6 bases). CDR3 length equals 14 residues. CDR1 MDHEN and CDR2 SYDVKM come from the germline V gene. Deletions cut 3 bases from V and 9 bases from J, with 15 bases between. CDR3 sequence reads: CASSLQGLVGEQFF. CDR3 DNA: TGTGCCAGCAGTTTGCAGGGGCTTGTCGGTGAGCAGTTCTTC.

This clonotype occurred many times. The V call is TRBV29-1, the J call TRBJ2-7, with 11 bases aligning to TRBD2. Germline CDR1 is SQVTM and CDR2 is ANQGSEA. This CDR3 contains 15 residues. J lost 0 bases, V lost 2 bases, and 3 bases had no gene match. CDR3 loop: CSVETLAGGSYEQYF. The DNA of the CDR3 is TGCAGCGTTGAAACTCTAGCGGGGGGCTCCTACGAGCAGTACTTC.

J is TRBJ1-2 and V is TRBV12-3 or TRBV12-4; maybe TRBD1 (5 bases). The ends were cut back, 5 bases at V and 0 bases at J, with 13 bases in the middle. This CDR3 has 15 amino acids. CDR3 bases: TGTGCCAGCAGTCGCGGGGACGCAGCTAACTATGGCTACACCTTC. Translating gives CASSRGDAANYGYTF.

Here the CDR3 DNA reads TGCAGCGTTGCGCAGGGGAGCTACTCCTACGAGCAGTACTTC. It translates to CSVAQGSYSYEQYF. The chain recombines TRBV29-1 with TRBJ2-7, with D possibly TRBD1 on 6 matching bases. From germline, CDR1 is SQVTM and CDR2 ANQGSEA. The CDR3 loop spans 14 amino acids. Trimming removed 4 bases at V and 0 bases at J, with 13 bases between.

The chain is built from TRBV20-1 and TRBJ2-5; 12 nucleotides match TRBD2. The CDR3 is 17 amino acids. Germline loops: CDR1 DFQATT, CDR2 SNEGSKA (reference sequence). Trimming at V came to 3 bases and at J to 11 bases, leaving 19 bases not matched to a gene. CDR3 nucleotide sequence: TGCAGTGCTAGCTACCTTGGGACTAGCGGGTTTTCGGGTGAGCAGTACTTC. Translation gives CSASYLGTSGFSGEQYF.

V and J are TRBV3-1 and TRBJ2-5, with 10 bases matching TRBD2. This CDR3 has 15 residues. Germline V gene data show CDR1 as LGHDT and CDR2 as YNNKEL (reference sequence). With V trimmed by 2 bases and J by 11 bases, 11 bases remained unmatched. CDR3 sequence reads: CASSQQAGGPWEQYF. CDR3 sequence (DNA): TGTGCCAGCAGCCAACAAGCGGGAGGGCCCTGGGAGCAGTACTTC.

This clonotype has just a few counts. V and J are TRBV4-1 and TRBJ2-1; 12 bases line up with TRBD2. The CDR3 contains 17 residues. The germline gives CDR1 MGHRA, CDR2 YSYEKL. J gave up 6 bases and V 0 bases, and 6 bases lay outside the gene matches. Here the CDR3 DNA reads TGCGCCAGCAGCCAAGATATAGGACTAGCGGGGATCAATGAGCAGTTCTTC. Its protein product is CASSQDIGLAGINEQFF.

In regard to this clonotype: A much larger clonotype is one base distant, so this may be a read error. Written as DNA, the CDR3 is TGTGCCAGCAACCAAAACCCCTTTTCTGGGGCCAACGTCCCGACTTTC. Protein product: CASNQNPFSGANVPTF. The J gene is TRBJ2-6, the V gene TRBV6-1, with D maybe TRBD1 (5 bases). Germline CDR1 reads MNHNS; CDR2 reads SASEGT. This CDR3 has 16 residues.

The V call is TRBV11-2, the J call TRBJ2-5; D gene unclear. Trimming pared 0 bases from V and 4 bases from J, leaving 12 bases between. Looked up from germline, CDR1 is SGHAT and CDR2 is FQNNGV. This CDR3 region has 15 residues. The CDR3 loop reads CASSLDSSKRETQYF. CDR3 coding DNA: TGTGCCAGCAGCTTAGATTCGTCGAAAAGAGAGACCCAGTACTTC.

V is TRBV3-1 and J is TRBJ1-1; D is perhaps TRBD1 (5 bases). The V gene's germline CDR1 is LGHDT and CDR2 YNNKEL (reference sequence). The V and J ends lost 0 bases and 10 bases respectively, with 18 bases between them. The CDR3 length is 15 residues. The CDR3 region is CASSQDRGGGRSAFF. In nucleotides, the CDR3 is TGTGCCAGCAGCCAAGATCGCGGCGGGGGTAGATCAGCTTTCTTT.

The sample holds a few counts of this clonotype. This chain links TRBV5-1 with TRBJ2-1, with D possibly matching TRBD2 (6 bases). The V gene lost 6 bases and the J gene lost 8 bases, with 21 bases spanning the gap. The CDR3 contains 15 residues. Germline V gene lookup returns CDR1 SGHRS and CDR2 YFSETQ. This CDR3 is CASTRPSALGDEQFF. The CDR3, as DNA: TGCGCCAGCACGAGACCTAGCGCTCTTGGGGATGAGCAGTTCTTC.

The chain employs TRBV21-1 and TRBJ1-5. TRBV21-1 is listed as a pseudogene. The CDR3 spans 14 residues. The chain's CDR3 is CASSKGVAHTPQHF. CDR3 in DNA: TGTGCCAGCAGCAAAGGAGTGGCACACACGCCCCAGCATTTT.

This clonotype occurred a few times. J is TRBJ2-7 and V is TRBV7-2, with no clear D. The CDR3 sequence is 12 residues long. Trimming took off 5 bases at V and 3 bases at J, with 8 bases between the two ends. Germline V gene sequence: CDR1 SGHTA, CDR2 FQGNSA. The CDR3 sequence: CASSQQSYEQYF. CDR3 nucleotide sequence: TGTGCCAGCAGCCAGCAGAGCTACGAGCAGTACTTC.

V usage is TRBV5-1 and J usage is TRBJ2-7, with 7 bases lining up with TRBD2. The CDR3 runs to 15 residues. V lost 3 bases to trimming and J lost 5 bases; unmatched junction nucleotides: 11. Germline lookup yields CDR1 SGHRS and CDR2 YFSETQ. CDR3 bases: TGCGCCAGCAGCTCGTCTAGCGGTTCTCCTCACGAGCAGTACTTC. It yields the protein CASSSSSGSPHEQYF.

The CDR3 nucleotides read TGTGCCAAATCGGACAGGGGAAACACCGGGGAGCTGTTTTTT. Translation gives CAKSDRGNTGELFF. V is TRBV7-9 and J is TRBJ2-2; 9 bases are shared with TRBD1. Germline CDR1 and CDR2: SEHNR and FQNEAQ (reference sequence). Trimming at V came to 10 bases and at J to 2 bases, leaving 5 bases not matched to a gene. The CDR3 is made up of 14 amino acids. The complete variable domain, with remaining parts taken from reference TRBV7-9 and TRBJ2-2, reads DTGVSQNPRHKITKRGQNVTFRCDPISEHNRLYWYRQTLGQGPEFLTYFQNEAQLEKSRLLSDRFSAERPKGSFSTLEIQRTEQGDSAMYLCAKSDRGNTGELFFGEGSRLTVL.

This clonotype was seen a handful of times. V gene TRBV20-1 combines with J gene TRBJ1-2; D ambiguous. The V gene lost 5 bases and the J gene lost 4 bases, with 26 bases spanning the gap. Germline V gene sequence: CDR1 DFQATT, CDR2 SNEGSKA (reference sequence). The CDR3 covers 17 residues. DNA for the CDR3: TGCAGTGCTGGGGAGAGGAAAGCGGGAGTGGTTAGCTATGGCTACACCTTC. This encodes CSAGERKAGVVSYGYTF.

This clonotype appeared a few times. This chain connects TRBV5-1 to TRBJ2-1, with 8 bases matching TRBD1. J gave up 2 bases and V 0 bases, and 7 bases lay outside the gene matches. CDR1 SGHRS and CDR2 YFSETQ come from the germline V gene. The CDR3 is 17 residues long. Here the CDR3 reads CASSLAHNRGAYNEQFF. The CDR3 coding sequence is TGCGCCAGCAGCTTGGCTCATAACAGGGGGGCCTACAATGAGCAGTTCTTC.